The sample holds one count of the clone carrying this TCR beta chain. Its antigen is unidentified. At one of its ends the junction is not consistent with the germline gene, which may arise from a read error. Using RNA transcripts as the source, TCR beta CDR3 regions were amplified. HTBI primers were used for first-round RT-PCR of the TCR CDR3. TCRdb recomputed calls from the multiplex PCR reads with MiXCR, one row per CDR3 protein. The sample records 400,000 to 550,000 distinct CDR3 sequences, approximately 25% being singletons. The data belong to a study of T cells in Graves' hyperthyroidism and ophthalmopathy. Findings of the study overall: Most clonotypes that expanded in the thyroid above 0.001 also showed up in blood. Ophthalmopathy, which appeared later, was predicted by the model a median about 6.8 months before onset.

The germline V gene has CDR1 MDHEN and CDR2 SYDVKM. The CDR3 spans 12 residues. Criteria for exclusion of patients were uncontrolled infection, other autoimmune disease, pregnancy or lactation. PBMCs came from more than 8.5 ml fresh peripheral blood. The J gene is TRBJ2-5, the V gene TRBV28, with 7 bases matching TRBD1. Material: blood. This receptor was identified in a woman aged 25 to 39 with Graves' ophthalmopathy. The CDR3 region is CATHDRVQTRYF. In DNA form, the CDR3 reads TGTGCCACCCATGACAGGGTCCAGACCCGGTACTTC.